A selection of T cell receptor beta chains follows, all from one sample in a study of T cell repertoires in cytomegalovirus infection. These receptors have no identified antigens. Via MiXCR, TCRdb re-called the reads, giving one row per CDR3 protein. Among some 560,000 distinct CDR3 sequences listed, around 40% were seen once. The specimen comprised cultured PBMCs, sampled from culture after CMV antigen stimulation. These receptors were obtained from a human donor in good health (CMV status not recorded). Some clones in this sample may be carry-over from other donors' samples. CDR3s include the opening cysteine and the closing phenylalanine or tryptophan. D genes are given only for firm matches. Some rows have no size entry. The others give once, few or many, or a class for an expanded clone.

abundance,d_gene,j_gene,v_gene,CDR3nt,CDR3aa
-,TRBD1,TRBJ1-6,TRBV20-1,TGCAGTGCTAGAGGAAGGGGGGAGGGGGCCGGATCACCCCTCCACTTT,CSARGRGEGAGSPLHF
few,-,TRBJ2-7,TRBV7-2,TGTGCCAGCAGCTTACTAGGGGGGACAGTCTCCTACGAGCAGTACTTC,CASSLLGGTVSYEQYF
-,TRBD1,TRBJ2-7,TRBV7-8,TGTGCCAGCAGCTTTACCGGGACAGGGTACAAGCAGTACTTC,CASSFTGTGYKQYF
-,-,TRBJ2-4,TRBV7-2,TGTGCCAGCAGCTTAATCGGTGCGCTCAGGGGCATTCAGTACTTC,CASSLIGALRGIQYF
few,-,TRBJ2-2,TRBV7-2,TGTGCCAGCAGCCGGACACTAACGAACACCGGGGAGCTGTTTTTT,CASSRTLTNTGELFF
-,-,TRBJ2-5,TRBV2,TGTGCCAGCAGTGTTACTAGCTCGCGGGTCATTGGGACCCAGTACTTC,CASSVTSSRVIGTQYF
few,TRBD1,TRBJ2-5,TRBV7-2,TGTGCCAGCAGCCCCCAGACAGGGTGGGGAGAGACCCAGTACTTC,CASSPQTGWGETQYF
-,TRBD1,TRBJ1-1,TRBV29-1,TGCAGCGTTCAAGGGGGCTCGAACACTGAAGCTTTCTTT,CSVQGGSNTEAFF
few,-,TRBJ1-3,TRBV7-6,TGTGCCAGCAGCCGGGCCTTCTCTGGAAACACCATATATTTT,CASSRAFSGNTIYF
-,TRBD2,TRBJ2-1,TRBV7-2,TGTGCCAGCAGCGACCTAGCGGGGGGGCGCGATGAGCAGTTCTTC,CASSDLAGGRDEQFF
many,TRBD2,TRBJ2-1,TRBV7-6,TGTGCCAGCAGCTCCGGGGGGAGTTTCGGCAATGAGCAGTTCTTC,CASSSGGSFGNEQFF
-,-,TRBJ1-1,TRBV7-2,TGTGCCAGCAGCGCCACAGGACCCCATACTGAAGCTTTCTTT,CASSATGPHTEAFF
-,-,TRBJ2-5,TRBV7-9,TGTGCCAGCAGCCCGCCGGGACAAAGAGAAGAGACCCAGTACTTC,CASSPPGQREETQYF
-,TRBD1,TRBJ2-2,TRBV19,TGTGCCAGTAGTATCGGACAGGGGGCCGGGGAGCTGTTTTTT,CASSIGQGAGELFF
once,TRBD2,TRBJ2-3,TRBV7-9,TGTGCCAGCAGCTTTAGCGGGAGGGCCAGAGATACGCAGTATTTT,CASSFSGRARDTQYF
many,-,TRBJ2-5,TRBV7-2,TGTGCCAGCAGCTCCCCGGGGACCCAGTACTTC,CASSSPGTQYF
-,TRBD1,TRBJ2-1,TRBV11-1,TGTGCCAGCAGCTTAGACAGGGGAAAATACAATGAGCAGTTCTTC,CASSLDRGKYNEQFF
-,TRBD1,TRBJ1-5,TRBV20-1,TGCAGTGCGGAACGGACAGGGGGTCAGCCCCAGCATTTT,CSAERTGGQPQHF
few,-,TRBJ2-3,TRBV7-8,TGTGCCAGCAGCTTAACAAACCAGGGAGTTCTGTATTTT,CASSLTNQGVLYF
-,TRBD1,TRBJ1-2,TRBV10-3,TGTGCCACCCTCCCTCGACAGGGGAACTATGGCTACACCTTC,CATLPRQGNYGYTF
-,-,TRBJ1-5,TRBV7-2,TGTGCCAGCAGCTTAGTAGGAGGGATGTTGATCCAGCCCCAGCATTTT,CASSLVGGMLIQPQHF
-,TRBD2,TRBJ2-1,TRBV14,TGTGCCAGCAGCCCCCCAGCGGGGGGTGACGGGCAGTTCTTC,CASSPPAGGDGQFF
-,-,TRBJ1-6,TRBV6-1,TGTGCCAGCAGTGAAGAGGGGACGGATTCACCCCTCCACTTT,CASSEEGTDSPLHF
medium-sized,-,TRBJ1-4,TRBV7-2,TGTGCCAGCAGCTTATGGCCCCGGGAGATAGCGGAAAAACTGTTTTTT,CASSLWPREIAEKLFF
-,-,TRBJ2-7,TRBV20-1,TGCAGTGCCATTAGGGGGATCGCGTCAGAGCAGTACTTC,CSAIRGIASEQYF
once,-,TRBJ2-1,TRBV19,TGTGCCAGTAGTATAGGAGGGGCATATTACAATGAGCAGTTCTTC,CASSIGGAYYNEQFF
-,TRBD2,TRBJ2-2,TRBV20-1,TGCAGTGCTAGCGTTAGCGGGGGAGCGAACACCGGGGAGCTGTTTTTT,CSASVSGGANTGELFF
-,TRBD1,TRBJ1-4,TRBV19,TGTGCCAGTAGTAAATCGGGACAGGCTAATGAAAAACTGTTTTTT,CASSKSGQANEKLFF